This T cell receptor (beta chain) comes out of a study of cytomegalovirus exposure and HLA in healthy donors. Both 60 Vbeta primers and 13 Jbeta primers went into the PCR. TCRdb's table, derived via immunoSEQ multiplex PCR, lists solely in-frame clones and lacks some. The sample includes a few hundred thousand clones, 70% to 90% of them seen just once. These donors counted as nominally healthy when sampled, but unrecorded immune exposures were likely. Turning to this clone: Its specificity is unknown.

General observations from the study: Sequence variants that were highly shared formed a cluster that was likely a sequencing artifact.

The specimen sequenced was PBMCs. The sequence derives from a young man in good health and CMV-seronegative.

In DNA form, the CDR3 reads TGCGCCAGCAGCCCTGGGACAGGGGATAACTATGGCTACACCTTC. Protein sequence: CASSPGTGDNYGYTF. The rearrangement joins TRBV5-1 to TRBJ1-2; 10 positions match TRBD1. V lost 4 bases and J lost 1; bases outside the gene matches: 4. The CDR3 consists of 15 residues. Per the germline V gene, CDR1 is SGHRS and CDR2 is YFSETQ.